The source of this TCR beta chain is a study of regulatory T cells in long-lasting Graves disease. Points from the study as a whole: Accuracy may have suffered from the small sample size.

Arm-PCR with iRepertoire HTBI primers amplified the CDR3 regions for these TCR beta libraries. In TCRdb, the multiplex PCR reads were re-called with MiXCR into one record per CDR3 protein. Of around 340,000 distinct CDR3 sequences in the sample, about 19% were seen once. The time point here: persistent/refractory GD, antithyroid drugs over 5 years with positive TRAb. Construction of the TCR library relied on RNA isolated from PBMCs. The sample holds one count of this clonotype. Its antigen is as yet unknown. This receptor was taken from a female donor with Graves disease. The sequencing used peripheral blood mononuclear cells (PBMCs), collected when the disease was refractory, from a patient treated with antithyroid drugs.

The chain's CDR3 is CASSQQTGISGNTIYF. The DNA of the CDR3 is TGCGCCAGCAGCCAGCAAACAGGGATCTCTGGAAACACCATATATTTT. The chain joins TRBV4-3 to TRBJ1-3; TRBD1 might be the D (6 bases). In germline, CDR1 is LGHNA, CDR2 YSLEER. The CDR3 is 16 residues long. V was clipped by 3 bases and J by 0 bases, with 12 bases between them.